The rows below give T cell receptor beta chains drawn from one sample of a study of long-term antiretroviral therapy in people with HIV. Assay: immunoSEQ multiplex PCR; the TCRdb copy retains only in-frame clones and omits some. The table records some 15,000 clones, 65% to 80% of them present only once. The source was unsorted PBMCs, collected 3.1 years after starting antiretroviral therapy. These receptors all stem from a middle-aged man with HIV. Each CDR3 is given with its conserved first and last residue. A D gene is named only where the DNA matches it firmly. The size of a clone is reported for some rows only, either as once, few or many, or as a class for expanded clones.

D	size	J	V	CDR3	DNA
-	-	TRBJ1-4	TRBV4-1	CASSQGVANEKLFF	TGCGCCAGCAGCCAGGGGGTCGCTAATGAAAAACTGTTTTTT
-	-	TRBJ2-1	TRBV15	CATSEGGQDEQFF	TGTGCCACCTCGGAGGGGGGGCAGGATGAGCAGTTCTTC
-	few	TRBJ1-1	TRBV4-1	CASSQGNTEAFF	TGCGCCAGCAGCCAGGGGAACACTGAAGCTTTCTTT
-	-	TRBJ1-2	TRBV6-6	CASSYSALPLYGYTF	TGTGCCAGCAGTTACTCGGCCCTTCCACTCTATGGCTACACCTTC
-	-	TRBJ1-6	TRBV15	CATSRGGGNNSPLHF	TGTGCCACCAGCAGAGGAGGGGGGAATAATTCACCCCTCCACTTT
-	-	TRBJ2-3	TRBV9	CASSVERDITSTDTQYF	TGTGCCAGCAGCGTAGAGAGGGATATCACTAGCACAGATACGCAGTATTTT
TRBD2	once	TRBJ2-3	TRBV6-6	CASRPGGTDTQYF	TGTGCCAGCAGACCCGGGGGGACAGATACGCAGTATTTT
-	-	TRBJ1-1	TRBV4-1	CASSQGKGRDEWYTEAFF	TGCGCCAGCAGCCAAGGGAAAGGCAGGGATGAGTGGTACACTGAAGCTTTCTTT
TRBD1	-	TRBJ1-2	TRBV5-1	CASSLDRDSGYTF	TGCGCCAGCAGCTTGGATAGGGACAGTGGCTACACCTTC
-	once	TRBJ2-7	TRBV5-1	CASSPPPHSVRSYEQYF	TGCGCCAGCAGCCCCCCTCCCCACTCCGTGCGCTCCTACGAGCAGTACTTC
-	-	TRBJ1-1	TRBV11-2	CASSLDMRTEAFF	TGTGCCAGCAGCTTAGATATGAGAACTGAAGCTTTCTTT
TRBD1	-	TRBJ2-5	TRBV23-1	CASSPPPGQGGTETQYF	TGCGCCAGCAGTCCGCCACCGGGACAGGGGGGCACGGAGACCCAGTACTTC
-	-	TRBJ2-7	TRBV2	CASLEQGETHF	TGTGCCAGCCTAGAACAGGGAGAGACCCACTTC
TRBD1	-	TRBJ2-2	TRBV27	CATSDRPNTGELFF	TGTGCCACCTCGGACAGGCCGAACACCGGGGAGCTGTTTTTT
TRBD1	-	TRBJ2-2	TRBV9	CASSPQGARWTGELFF	TGTGCCAGCAGCCCCCAGGGGGCGCGTTGGACCGGGGAGCTGTTTTTT
-	-	TRBJ2-6	TRBV11-2	CASSPWGSGANVLTF	TGTGCCAGCAGCCCATGGGGTTCTGGGGCCAACGTCCTGACTTTC
-	-	TRBJ2-7	TRBV5-6	CASSYTAGVLYEQYF	TGTGCCAGCAGCTACACGGCAGGGGTCCTCTACGAGCAGTACTTC
-	-	TRBJ2-7	TRBV4-1	CASSQDQFYEQYF	TGCGCCAGCAGCCAAGACCAATTCTACGAGCAGTACTTC
TRBD1	-	TRBJ1-5	TRBV7-2	CASSLGGHRGPNQPQHF	TGTGCCAGCAGCTTGGGGGGGCACAGGGGACCTAATCAGCCCCAGCATTTT
-	-	TRBJ1-2	TRBV19	CASRVREGGNYGYTF	TGTGCCAGTAGGGTTCGGGAGGGAGGCAACTATGGCTACACCTTC
-	-	TRBJ2-1	TRBV27	CASSLFTAQEGSSYNEQFF	TGTGCCAGCAGTTTATTTACCGCACAGGAGGGGAGCTCCTACAATGAGCAGTTCTTC
-	once	TRBJ1-5	TRBV25-1	CASSAGMAQPQHF	TGTGCCAGCAGTGCAGGGATGGCTCAGCCCCAGCATTTT
-	-	TRBJ1-5	TRBV19	CASSIGESNQPQHF	TGTGCCAGTAGTATAGGAGAAAGCAATCAGCCCCAGCATTTT
TRBD1	-	TRBJ2-2	TRBV2	CASRRTGEAGELFF	TGTGCCAGCAGGAGGACAGGGGAGGCCGGGGAGCTGTTTTTT
TRBD1	-	TRBJ1-1	TRBV7-9	CASSQGQGRNTEAFF	TGTGCCAGCAGCCAAGGACAGGGCCGGAACACTGAAGCTTTCTTT
-	few	TRBJ2-7	TRBV10-3	CAISVDSMYEQYF	TGTGCCATCAGCGTAGACTCGATGTACGAGCAGTACTTC
TRBD1	-	TRBJ1-2	TRBV6-6	CASSYTTGHGYTF	TGTGCCAGCAGTTATACGACAGGGCATGGCTACACCTTC
-	few	TRBJ1-2	TRBV6-1	CASSEAPRTNYGYTF	TGTGCCAGCAGTGAAGCGCCACGGACCAACTATGGCTACACCTTC
TRBD1	-	TRBJ1-2	TRBV27	CASSPELPGQGNFYGYTF	TGTGCCAGCAGTCCAGAATTACCGGGACAGGGAAACTTCTATGGCTACACCTTC
-	-	TRBJ1-3	TRBV18	CASSPTSSGNTIYF	TGTGCCAGCTCACCGACGAGCTCTGGAAACACCATATATTTT
-	-	TRBJ2-3	TRBV5-4	CASSPGATDTQYF	TGTGCCAGCAGCCCCGGGGCCACAGATACGCAGTATTTT
-	-	TRBJ2-7	TRBV13	CASGPESGLEQYF	TGTGCCAGCGGCCCGGAGTCGGGTCTCGAGCAGTACTTC
-	-	TRBJ1-2	TRBV30	CAWDGATATGYTF	TGTGCCTGGGACGGGGCTACCGCGACCGGCTACACCTTC
-	-	TRBJ1-1	TRBV10-3	CAISESRQNTEAFF	TGTGCCATCAGTGAGTCAAGGCAGAACACTGAAGCTTTCTTT
-	-	TRBJ2-7	TRBV6-6	CASSLQGSMYEQYF	TGTGCCAGCAGTTTGCAGGGGAGTATGTACGAGCAGTACTTC
TRBD2	once	TRBJ2-1	TRBV4-1	CASSQEGQRGYNEQFF	TGCGCCAGCAGCCAAGAGGGCCAGCGGGGGTACAATGAGCAGTTCTTC
-	once	TRBJ2-5	TRBV10-2	CASSENPVGGPGETQYF	TGCGCCAGCAGTGAGAACCCAGTGGGGGGGCCTGGAGAGACCCAGTACTTC
-	-	TRBJ1-1	TRBV5-6	CASSSVGGMYTEAFF	TGTGCCAGCAGCTCGGTAGGGGGGATGTACACTGAAGCTTTCTTT
-	-	TRBJ1-5	TRBV21-1	CASSKEGKTANQPQHF	TGTGCCAGCAGCAAAGAGGGGAAGACAGCCAATCAGCCCCAGCATTTT
TRBD1	-	TRBJ1-6	TRBV7-2	CASSFRGQSDSPLHF	TGTGCCAGCAGCTTCAGGGGACAGTCGGATTCACCCCTCCACTTT
TRBD1	-	TRBJ1-5	TRBV2	CASSGPLGQAHNQPQHF	TGTGCCAGCAGTGGACCCCTAGGACAGGCCCATAATCAGCCCCAGCATTTT
-	-	TRBJ1-5	TRBV27	CASSSALTGMEQPQHF	TGTGCCAGCAGTTCCGCTCTTACAGGGATGGAACAGCCCCAGCATTTT